The entry that follows covers one T cell receptor beta chain sequence. Its antigen remains unidentified. The data were taken from a study of shared clonotypes between healthy human individuals. Broader study findings: What limited the represented genetic and exposure-history diversity was the small number of donors.

Some clones are missing from TCRdb's copy, which holds only in-frame ones; the method was immunoSEQ multiplex PCR. The table includes just over 2,000,000 clones, 90% to 95% detected once. The trim removed 4 bases at V and 3 bases at J, leaving 10 bases unmatched. Germline CDR1 KGHSH, CDR2 LQKENI. This CDR3 is 18 amino acids long. The material sequenced was naive CD4+ T cells sorted from blood. Indicated subset: CD45RA+ positively selected. This TCR was sampled from a man between 18 and 29 years old in good health. The chain is built from TRBV18 and TRBJ2-2, with 11 bases identical to TRBD2. This chain's CDR3 is CASSQLAGALGDTGELFF. The CDR3 DNA follows: TGTGCCAGCTCACAACTAGCGGGGGCCCTCGGGGACACCGGGGAGCTGTTTTTT.